This T cell receptor beta chain was identified in a study of persistence of HIV-infected CD4 T cells. Study-level background: Donors had been on suppressive ART for a median of 8 years.

Stimulation used approximately 9.5 ug/mL lysate from CMV-infected fibroblasts. Memory cells lacking CD40L and CD69 with high CD45RO were sorted. Overall study findings and caveats: CMV- and Gag-responding cells had lower TCRbeta richness than CD3/CD28-responding cells.

To note about this clone: Antigen unknown.

This was the immunoSEQ version 4 assay in survey mode. Here immunoSEQ multiplex PCR was the method, and the copy in TCRdb shows in-frame clones only, minus some. Here the sample spans 25,000 to 35,000 clones, roughly three quarters being singletons. Trimming took 5 bases from V and 8 from J, leaving 13 bases between them. The CDR3 has 14 amino acids. The germline V gene has CDR1 MNHEY and CDR2 SMNVEV (reference sequence). This TCR derives from an adult woman with HIV who was CMV-seropositive. This rearrangement joins TRBV27 to TRBJ1-6, with D tentatively TRBD1 (6 bases). This specimen was CD4+ T cells sorted from PBMCs after roughly 18-hour stimulation, taken from a patient who received antiretroviral therapy. CDR3 loop: CASSPRDKYSPLHF. CDR3 sequence (DNA): TGTGCCAGCAGTCCCCGGGACAAGTATTCACCCCTCCACTTT.